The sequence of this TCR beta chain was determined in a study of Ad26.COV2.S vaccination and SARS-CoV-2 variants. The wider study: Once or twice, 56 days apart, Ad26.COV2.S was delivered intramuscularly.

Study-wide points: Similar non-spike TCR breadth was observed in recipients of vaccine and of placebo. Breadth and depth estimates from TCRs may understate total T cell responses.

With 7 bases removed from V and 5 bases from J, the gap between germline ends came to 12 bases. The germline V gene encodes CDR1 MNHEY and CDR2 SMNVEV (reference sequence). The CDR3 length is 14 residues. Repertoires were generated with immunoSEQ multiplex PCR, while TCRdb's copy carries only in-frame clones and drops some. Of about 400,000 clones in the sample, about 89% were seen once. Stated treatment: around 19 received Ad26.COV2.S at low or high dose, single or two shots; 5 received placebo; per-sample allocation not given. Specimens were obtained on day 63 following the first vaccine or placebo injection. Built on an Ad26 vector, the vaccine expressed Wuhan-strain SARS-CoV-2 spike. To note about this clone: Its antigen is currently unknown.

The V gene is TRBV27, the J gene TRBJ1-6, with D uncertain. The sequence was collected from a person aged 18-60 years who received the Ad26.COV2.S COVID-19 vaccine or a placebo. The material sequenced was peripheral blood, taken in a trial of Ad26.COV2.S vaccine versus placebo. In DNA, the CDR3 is TGTGCCAGCACCCCCTCGGCTAATAATTCACCCCTCCACTTT. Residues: CASTPSANNSPLHF.